The T cell receptor beta chain under discussion was sequenced for a study of vaccination effects on CD4 cells after COVID-19. Across the study: Both late and early after vaccination, a few convalescent patients were sampled. Sampling occurred a median 72 days post second dose, range 14 to 241. Culturing of 1.5 million to 2.5 million PBMC per well took place with around 9.4 IU/ml IL-2 and around 10 ug/ml peptides. Study observations and caveats: Vaccine- and infection-induced clones showed marked clonal contraction late following vaccination.

A 10-day culture period preceded the isolation of CD4+ T cells. A PCR test confirmed that the person had SARS-CoV-2 infection between March and December 2020. Participants received two doses of either the BNT162b2 or mRNA-1273 vaccine. About this clone itself: The antigen is not known.

Deletions cut 5 bases from V and 1 base from J, with 14 bases between. This CDR3 region has 15 residues. Germline loops: CDR1 LNHDA, CDR2 SQIVND (reference sequence). Sequencing used immunoSEQ multiplex PCR; TCRdb keeps in-frame clones, though not all of them. Of approximately 40,000 clones in the sample, over 65% are singletons; the top ten hold 3% to 4%. Sequenced material: CD4+ T cells from PBMCs cultured without peptide, taken after COVID-19 vaccination. The chain uses TRBV19 and TRBJ1-1; D is undetermined. This TCR was sampled from a human donor who had a prior SARS-CoV-2 infection. CDR3 residues: CASSPRATANTEAFF. CDR3 DNA sequence: TGTGCCAGTAGTCCCCGGGCTACGGCGAACACTGAAGCTTTCTTT.